These 21 T cell receptor beta chains share one sample of origin, sequenced in a study of CD8 T cells in ankylosing spondylitis (dated by TCRdb to the late 2010s). The library was built by means of 5' RACE. The run used an Illumina HiSeq 2500. TCRdb ran its own pipeline on the public reads, namely fastp trimming at Q25 and MiXCR clone calling, and kept in-frame beta chains. A single entry per CDR3 protein holds the most common genes and DNA from its merged rows. Here the sample has about 150,000 distinct CDR3 sequences; around 42% occur a single time. Of the sample, roughly 15% falls within the top ten clones. Specimen: synovial fluid, either unsorted or a sorted T cell fraction (not recorded which). All receptors come from a male donor with ankylosing spondylitis.

A few counts support this clonotype. The gene calls are TRBV12-3 or TRBV12-4 and TRBJ2-1, with 8 bases aligning to TRBD2. There are 15 residues in the CDR3. J gave up 7 bases and V 5 bases, and 10 bases lay outside the gene matches. Written as DNA, the CDR3 is TGTGCCAGCAGTATTTCACGGGGGGGGCGGAATGAGCAGTTCTTC. Translating gives CASSISRGGRNEQFF.

This clonotype was seen more than once but under ten times. This chain links TRBV4-1 with TRBJ2-7, with TRBD2 identical over 15 bases. V lost 4 bases and J lost 3; bases outside the gene matches: 16. CDR1 and CDR2 (germline): MGHRA, YSYEKL. This CDR3 comprises 20 residues. For the CDR3, the DNA is TGCGCCAGCAGCCCCAAAATTTGGACTAGCGGGAGGGGCACGGGCTACGAGCAGTACTTC. It is translated as CASSPKIWTSGRGTGYEQYF.

The chain employs TRBV19 and TRBJ1-2, with D hard to call. Germline V gives CDR1 LNHDA, CDR2 SQIVND (reference sequence). The CDR3 spans 14 residues. V shed 6 bases and J shed 0 bases, with 11 bases lying between them. CDR3 sequence: CASSPGFSNYGYTF. CDR3 DNA sequence: TGTGCCAGTAGCCCCGGATTCTCTAACTATGGCTACACCTTC.

This clonotype was counted once. The genes are TRBV10-3 and TRBJ2-1; no clear D. The ends were cut back, 0 bases at V and 10 bases at J, with 10 bases in the middle. The germline V gene has CDR1 ENHRY and CDR2 SYGVKD. This CDR3 region has 13 residues. The CDR3, as DNA: TGTGCCATCAGTGAGTCGAGATTTAGGGAGCAGTTCTTC. This translates into CAISESRFREQFF.

There are a few counts of this clonotype. The chain joins TRBV12-3 or TRBV12-4 to TRBJ1-1; unclear D gene. The CDR3 runs 13 residues. V shed 1 base and J shed 6 bases, with 9 bases lying between them. CDR3 sequence: CASSLGPASEAFF. The CDR3 region has the DNA TGTGCCAGCAGTTTAGGACCCGCGTCTGAAGCTTTCTTT.

This clonotype turned up a few times. The rearrangement uses TRBV18 and TRBJ2-1; D may correspond to TRBD1 or TRBD2 (6 bases each). Germline loops: CDR1 KGHSH, CDR2 LQKENI. V gave up 4 bases and J gave up 2 bases, with 9 bases separating them. CDR3 length equals 14 residues. The CDR3 DNA reads as TGTGCCAGCTCACGGGGGGCCCCCTACAATGAGCAGTTCTTC. It translates to CASSRGAPYNEQFF.

J is TRBJ1-2 and V is TRBV6-1; 8 bases map to TRBD1. The ends lost 6 bases at V and 2 bases at J; junction bases unmatched: 8. The CDR3 contains 15 residues. Germline CDR1 and CDR2: MNHNS and SASEGT. The CDR3 spells CASRLDTGGNYGYTF. In nucleotides, the CDR3 is TGTGCCAGCAGGCTAGATACAGGGGGAAACTATGGCTACACCTTC.

The chain employs TRBV5-1 and TRBJ2-3; D not resolved. Between the trimmed V and J ends, which lost 4 bases and 1 base, there was a span of 10 bases. This CDR3 has 14 residues. Germline CDR1 reads SGHRS; CDR2 reads YFSETQ. CDR3 sequence: CASSPLLGTDTQYF. In nucleotides, the CDR3 is TGCGCCAGCAGCCCCCTCCTCGGCACAGATACGCAGTATTTT.

The chain combines TRBV4-2 with TRBJ2-7; no firm D call. Germline V gene lookup returns CDR1 LGHNA and CDR2 YNFKEQ. CDR3 length equals 14 residues. The V end lost 4 bases, the J end lost 3 bases, and 13 bases lay between the germline ends. The CDR3 is CASSPGLVCYEQYF. In DNA form, the CDR3 reads TGTGCCAGCAGCCCCGGGCTCGTCTGCTACGAGCAGTACTTC.

The V call is TRBV29-1, the J call TRBJ2-3, with D perhaps TRBD1 or TRBD2 (6 bases each). V gave up 0 bases and J gave up 6 bases, with 34 bases separating them. Germline V gives CDR1 SQVTM, CDR2 ANQGSEA. The CDR3 length is 21 residues. This CDR3 is CSVEDLAADPSGAYRMDTQYF. CDR3 nucleotides: TGCAGCGTTGAAGATCTTGCGGCAGATCCCTCGGGGGCGTACCGTATGGATACGCAGTATTTT.

The rearrangement uses TRBV29-1 and TRBJ2-3; 8 bases agree with TRBD1. Germline V gene sequence: CDR1 SQVTM, CDR2 ANQGSEA. With 8 bases clipped from V and 3 bases from J, the junction kept 4 bases outside the gene matches. The CDR3 runs to 12 residues. The CDR3 DNA reads TGCAGCTCTGGACAGGGTACAGATACGCAGTATTTT. Encoded protein: CSSGQGTDTQYF.

The rearrangement links TRBV4-1 to TRBJ2-3, with TRBD2 matching over 7 bases. CDR3 size: 16 residues. Germline CDR1 is MGHRA and CDR2 is YSYEKL. The ends lost 2 bases at V and 5 bases at J; junction bases unmatched: 10. The CDR3 nucleotides are TGCGCCAGCAGCCAAAGGGGACTACTTTTACGAGATACGCAGTATTTT. The encoded protein is CASSQRGLLLRDTQYF.

In DNA form, the CDR3 reads TGTGCCAGCAGTGGACCGGGGTGGGACACTGAAGCTTTCTTT. Translated: CASSGPGWDTEAFF. The chain uses TRBV12-3 or TRBV12-4 and TRBJ1-1; D not certain. This CDR3 contains 14 residues. Trimming cost V 5 bases and J 3 bases, with 13 bases left between them.

Ten or more counts support this clonotype. The V and J genes are TRBV6-5 and TRBJ2-2; 11 nucleotides agree with TRBD2. This CDR3 spans 15 amino acids. Germline lookup yields CDR1 MNHEY and CDR2 SVGAGI. The V gene end was trimmed by 4 bases and the J gene end by 5 bases; junction bases not matched to a gene: 3. CDR3 nucleotides: TGTGCCAGCAGTTCACTAGCGGGAGATACCGGGGAGCTGTTTTTT. Its protein product is CASSSLAGDTGELFF.

J is TRBJ2-5 and V is TRBV21-1. TRBV21-1 is described as a pseudogene. This CDR3 has 14 amino acids. CDR3 sequence: CASTQRGRGGTQYF. The CDR3 DNA is TGTGCCAGCACCCAAAGGGGTCGAGGAGGGACCCAGTACTTC.

This clonotype was detected only a few times. This chain connects TRBV5-1 to TRBJ1-1; D remains unclear. The V end was cut by 4 bases, the J end by 11 bases, with 18 bases between. Germline-derived CDR1 and CDR2 are SGHRS and YFSETQ. The CDR3 extends over 13 amino acids. The CDR3 here is CASSRQETRRAFF. CDR3 in DNA: TGCGCCAGCAGCCGGCAGGAGACAAGGAGGGCTTTCTTT.

V and J are TRBV11-2 and TRBJ1-3, with 8 bases that match TRBD1. The V segment lost 3 bases and the J segment 2 bases; nucleotides outside the gene matches: 12. Germline V gene sequence: CDR1 SGHAT, CDR2 FQNNGV. This CDR3 contains 18 residues. The CDR3 region has the DNA TGTGCCAGCAGCTTCACGATTTACAGGGGGAGTGCTGGAAACACCATATATTTT. As protein: CASSFTIYRGSAGNTIYF.

This clonotype was seen repeatedly, ten times or more. The chain joins TRBV27 to TRBJ2-3; a possible D gene is TRBD1 (5 bases). Trimming removed 5 bases from V and 4 bases from J, with 19 bases in between. There are 16 residues in the CDR3. Germline CDR1 MNHEY, CDR2 SMNVEV (reference sequence). CDR3 sequence (DNA): TGTGCCAGCAGTCACCCTGGGCCGTTGGGGCCAGATACGCAGTATTTT. It encodes CASSHPGPLGPDTQYF.

This sequence joins TRBV9 and TRBJ2-2, with no clear D. The CDR3 totals 13 residues. Germline CDR1 SGDLS, CDR2 YYNGEE. V was trimmed by 7 bases and J by 1 base, leaving 8 bases between them. This CDR3 reads CASRVGNTGELFF. CDR3 coding DNA: TGTGCCAGCCGGGTGGGGAACACCGGGGAGCTGTTTTTT.

The J gene is TRBJ1-2, the V gene TRBV29-1; D unresolved. Trimming took off 6 bases at V and 5 bases at J, with 10 bases between the two ends. This CDR3 has 11 amino acids. Germline CDR1 and CDR2: SQVTM and ANQGSEA. This chain's CDR3 is CSVTGWYGYTF. CDR3 nucleotide sequence: TGCAGCGTGACCGGTTGGTATGGCTACACCTTC.

The chain employs TRBV4-2 and TRBJ1-2; 7 bases line up with TRBD1. The CDR3 is 16 residues long. With V trimmed by 4 bases and J by 0 bases, 8 bases remained unmatched. CDR1 is LGHNA and CDR2 is YNFKEQ in the germline V gene. CDR3 sequence (DNA): TGTGCCAGCAGCCTAGGAGGGACAGACCCTAACTATGGCTACACCTTC. Protein sequence: CASSLGGTDPNYGYTF.